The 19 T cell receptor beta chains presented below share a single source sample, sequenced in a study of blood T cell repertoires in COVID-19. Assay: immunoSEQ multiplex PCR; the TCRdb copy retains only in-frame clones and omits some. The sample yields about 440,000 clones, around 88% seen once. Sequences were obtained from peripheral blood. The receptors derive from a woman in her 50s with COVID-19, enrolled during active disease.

CDR3 sequence: CASSFRGRQGTEAFF. The CDR3 DNA is TGTGCCAGCAGCTTCAGGGGGCGTCAGGGGACTGAAGCTTTCTTT. V usage is TRBV13 and J usage is TRBJ1-1, with 8 positions matching TRBD1. CDR3 length: 15 residues. The germline CDR1 and CDR2 sequences are PRHDT and FYEKMQ (reference sequence). V lost 3 bases, J lost 5 bases, and 8 bases stayed unmatched.

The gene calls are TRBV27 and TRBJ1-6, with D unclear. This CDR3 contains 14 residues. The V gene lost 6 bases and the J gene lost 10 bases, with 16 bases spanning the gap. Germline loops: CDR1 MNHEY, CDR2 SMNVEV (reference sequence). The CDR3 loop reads CASRGVRDVSPLHF. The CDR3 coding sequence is TGTGCCAGCAGGGGAGTAAGGGATGTATCACCCCTCCACTTT.

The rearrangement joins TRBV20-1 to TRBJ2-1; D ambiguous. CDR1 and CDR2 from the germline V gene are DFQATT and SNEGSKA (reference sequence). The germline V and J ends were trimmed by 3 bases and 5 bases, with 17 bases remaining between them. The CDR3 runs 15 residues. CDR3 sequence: CSASILPARHNEQFF. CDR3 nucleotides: TGCAGTGCTAGTATTCTTCCAGCGCGACACAATGAGCAGTTCTTC.

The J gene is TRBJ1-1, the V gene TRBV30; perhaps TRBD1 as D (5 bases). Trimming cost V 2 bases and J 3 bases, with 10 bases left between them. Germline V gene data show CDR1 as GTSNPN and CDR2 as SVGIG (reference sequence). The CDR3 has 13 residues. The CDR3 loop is CAWSNQGDTEAFF. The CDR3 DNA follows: TGTGCCTGGAGTAATCAGGGCGACACTGAAGCTTTCTTT.

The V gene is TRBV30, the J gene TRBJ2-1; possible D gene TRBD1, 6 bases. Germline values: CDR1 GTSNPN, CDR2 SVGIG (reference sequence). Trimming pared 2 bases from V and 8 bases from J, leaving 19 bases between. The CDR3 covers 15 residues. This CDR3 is CAWSTTGSRFDEQFF. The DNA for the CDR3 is TGTGCCTGGAGTACCACAGGGAGCCGGTTCGATGAGCAGTTCTTC.

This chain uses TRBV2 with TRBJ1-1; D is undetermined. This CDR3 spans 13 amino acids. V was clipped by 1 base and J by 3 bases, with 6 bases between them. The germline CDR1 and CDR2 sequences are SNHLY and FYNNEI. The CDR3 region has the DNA TGTGCCAGCAGTGAAGGGCGGTACACTGAAGCTTTCTTT. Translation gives CASSEGRYTEAFF.

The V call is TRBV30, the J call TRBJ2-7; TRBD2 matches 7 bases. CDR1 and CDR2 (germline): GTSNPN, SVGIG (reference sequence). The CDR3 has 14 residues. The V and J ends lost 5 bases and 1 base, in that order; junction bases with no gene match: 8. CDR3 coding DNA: TGTGCCTGGGGGCGGGGGACCGCTTCCTACGAGCAGTACTTC. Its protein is CAWGRGTASYEQYF.

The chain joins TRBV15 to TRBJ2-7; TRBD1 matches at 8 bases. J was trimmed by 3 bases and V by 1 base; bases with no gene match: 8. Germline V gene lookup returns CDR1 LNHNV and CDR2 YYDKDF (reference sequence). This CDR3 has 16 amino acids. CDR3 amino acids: CATSRGVTGDNYEQYF. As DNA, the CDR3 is TGTGCCACCAGCAGAGGTGTGACAGGGGACAACTACGAGCAGTACTTC.

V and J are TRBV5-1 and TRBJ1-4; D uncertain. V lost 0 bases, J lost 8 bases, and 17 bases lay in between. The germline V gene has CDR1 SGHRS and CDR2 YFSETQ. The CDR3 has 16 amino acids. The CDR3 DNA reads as TGCGCCAGCAGCTTGGGCTGGGCCCCCGGGGAGGAAAAACTGTTTTTT. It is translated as CASSLGWAPGEEKLFF.

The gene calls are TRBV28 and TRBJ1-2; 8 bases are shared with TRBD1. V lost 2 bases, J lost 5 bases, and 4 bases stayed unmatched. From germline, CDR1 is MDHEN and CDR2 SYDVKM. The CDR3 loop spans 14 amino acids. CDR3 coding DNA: TGTGCCAGCAGTTTAAACAGGGGGAATTATGGCTACACCTTC. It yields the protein CASSLNRGNYGYTF.

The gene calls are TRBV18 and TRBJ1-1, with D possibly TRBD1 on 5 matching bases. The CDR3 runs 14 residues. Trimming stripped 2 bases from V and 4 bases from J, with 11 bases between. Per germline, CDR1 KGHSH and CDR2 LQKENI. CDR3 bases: TGTGCCAGCTCACCAACAAGGGGAACCACTGAAGCTTTCTTT. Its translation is CASSPTRGTTEAFF.

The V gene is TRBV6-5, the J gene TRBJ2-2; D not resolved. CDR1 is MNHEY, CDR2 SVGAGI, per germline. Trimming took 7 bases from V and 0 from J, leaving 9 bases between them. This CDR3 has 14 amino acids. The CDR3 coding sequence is TGTGCCAGCATCCAGGTCGCGAACACCGGGGAGCTGTTTTTT. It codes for CASIQVANTGELFF.

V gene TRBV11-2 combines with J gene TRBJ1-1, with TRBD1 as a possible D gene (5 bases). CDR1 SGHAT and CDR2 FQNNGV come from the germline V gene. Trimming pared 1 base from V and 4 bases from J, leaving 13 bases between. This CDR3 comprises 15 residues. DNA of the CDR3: TGTGCCAGCAGCTTAGTCTTTCAGGGAGGCACTGAAGCTTTCTTT. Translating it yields CASSLVFQGGTEAFF.

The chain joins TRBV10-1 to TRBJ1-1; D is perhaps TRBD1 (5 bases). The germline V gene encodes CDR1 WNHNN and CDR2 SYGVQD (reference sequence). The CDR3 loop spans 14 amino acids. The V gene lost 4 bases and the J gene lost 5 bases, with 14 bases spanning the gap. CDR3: CASSGSGGGTEAFF. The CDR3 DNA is TGCGCCAGCAGTGGATCCGGGGGGGGGACTGAAGCTTTCTTT.

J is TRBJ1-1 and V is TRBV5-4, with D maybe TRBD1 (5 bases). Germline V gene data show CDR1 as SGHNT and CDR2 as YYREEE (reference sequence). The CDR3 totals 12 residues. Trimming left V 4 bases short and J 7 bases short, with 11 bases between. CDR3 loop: CASSRQTHEAFF. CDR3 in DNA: TGTGCCAGCAGCCGACAGACCCATGAAGCTTTCTTT.

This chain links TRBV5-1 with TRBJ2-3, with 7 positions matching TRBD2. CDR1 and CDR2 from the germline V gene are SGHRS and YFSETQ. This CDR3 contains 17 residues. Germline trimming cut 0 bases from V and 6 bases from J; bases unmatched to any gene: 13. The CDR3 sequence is CASSLGPGTTLIDTQYF. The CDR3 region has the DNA TGCGCCAGCAGCTTGGGCCCCGGGACTACCCTTATTGATACGCAGTATTTT.

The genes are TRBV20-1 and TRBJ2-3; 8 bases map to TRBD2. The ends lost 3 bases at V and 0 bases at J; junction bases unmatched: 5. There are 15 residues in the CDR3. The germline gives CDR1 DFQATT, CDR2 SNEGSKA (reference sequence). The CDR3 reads CSASISGVSTDTQYF. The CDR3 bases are TGCAGTGCTAGTATTAGCGGGGTTAGCACAGATACGCAGTATTTT.

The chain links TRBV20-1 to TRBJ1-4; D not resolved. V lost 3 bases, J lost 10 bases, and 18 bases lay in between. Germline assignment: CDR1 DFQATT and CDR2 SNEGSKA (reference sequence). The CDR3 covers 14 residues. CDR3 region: CSASMGHSEGKLFF. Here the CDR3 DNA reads TGCAGTGCTAGTATGGGCCACAGCGAGGGAAAACTGTTTTTT.

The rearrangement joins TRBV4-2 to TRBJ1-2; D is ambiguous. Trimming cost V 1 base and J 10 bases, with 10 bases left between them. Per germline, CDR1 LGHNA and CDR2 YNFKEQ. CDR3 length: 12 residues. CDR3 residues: CASSQGRYSYTF. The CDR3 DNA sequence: TGTGCCAGCAGCCAAGGGCGGTACTCCTACACCTTC.